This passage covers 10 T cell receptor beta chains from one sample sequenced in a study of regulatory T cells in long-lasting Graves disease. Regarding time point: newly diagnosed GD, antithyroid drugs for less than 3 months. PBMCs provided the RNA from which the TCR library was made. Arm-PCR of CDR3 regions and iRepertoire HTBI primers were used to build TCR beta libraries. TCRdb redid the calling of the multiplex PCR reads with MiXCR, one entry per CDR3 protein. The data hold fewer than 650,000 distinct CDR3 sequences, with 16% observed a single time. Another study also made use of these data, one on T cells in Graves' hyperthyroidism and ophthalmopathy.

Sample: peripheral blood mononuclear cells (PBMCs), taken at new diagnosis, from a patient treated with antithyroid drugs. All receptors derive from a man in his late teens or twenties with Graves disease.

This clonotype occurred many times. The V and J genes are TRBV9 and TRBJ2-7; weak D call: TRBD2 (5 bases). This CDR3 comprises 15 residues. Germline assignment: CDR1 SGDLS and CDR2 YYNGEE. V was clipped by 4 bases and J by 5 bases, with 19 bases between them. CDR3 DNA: TGTGCCAGCAGCCCAGACCGGGGAGCAGTCCACGAGCAGTACTTC. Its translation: CASSPDRGAVHEQYF. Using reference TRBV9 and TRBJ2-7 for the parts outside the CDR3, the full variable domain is DSGVTQTPKHLITATGQRVTLRCSPRSGDLSVYWYQQSLDQGLQFLIQYYNGEERAKGNILERFSAQQFPDLHSELNLSSLELGDSALYFCASSPDRGAVHEQYFGPGTRLTVT.

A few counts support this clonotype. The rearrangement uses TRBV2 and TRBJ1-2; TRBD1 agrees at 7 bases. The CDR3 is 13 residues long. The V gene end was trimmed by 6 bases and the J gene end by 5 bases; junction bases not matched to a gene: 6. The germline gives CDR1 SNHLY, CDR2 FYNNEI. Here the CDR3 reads CASSIGTVYGYTF. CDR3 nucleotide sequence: TGTGCCAGCAGCATAGGGACAGTATATGGCTACACCTTC.

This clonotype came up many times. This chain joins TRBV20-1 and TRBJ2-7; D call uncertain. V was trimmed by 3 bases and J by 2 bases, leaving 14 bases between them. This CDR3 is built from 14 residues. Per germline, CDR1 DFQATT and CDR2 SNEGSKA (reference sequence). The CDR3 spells CSASKPGTPYEQYF. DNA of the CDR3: TGCAGTGCTAGCAAGCCGGGCACCCCCTACGAGCAGTACTTC.

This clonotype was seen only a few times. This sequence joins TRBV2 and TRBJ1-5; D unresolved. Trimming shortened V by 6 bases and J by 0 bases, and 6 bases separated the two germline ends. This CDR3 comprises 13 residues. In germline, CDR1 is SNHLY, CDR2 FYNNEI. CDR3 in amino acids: CASRDDSNQPQHF. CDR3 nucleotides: TGTGCCAGCAGGGACGATAGCAATCAGCCCCAGCATTTT.

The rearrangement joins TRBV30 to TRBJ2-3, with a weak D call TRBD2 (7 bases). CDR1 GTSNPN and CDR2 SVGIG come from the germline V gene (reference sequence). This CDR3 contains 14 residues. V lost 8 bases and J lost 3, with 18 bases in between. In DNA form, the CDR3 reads TGTGCCCAACGGGGGGCAGTAGCGACAGATACGCAGTATTTT. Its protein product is CAQRGAVATDTQYF.

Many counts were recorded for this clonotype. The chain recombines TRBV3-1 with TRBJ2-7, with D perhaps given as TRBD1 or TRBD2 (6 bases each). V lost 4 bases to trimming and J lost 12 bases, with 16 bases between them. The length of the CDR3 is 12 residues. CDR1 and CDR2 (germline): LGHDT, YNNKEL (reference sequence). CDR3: CASSPEGGRTYF. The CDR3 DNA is TGTGCCAGCAGCCCAGAAGGGGGGAGGACGTACTTC.

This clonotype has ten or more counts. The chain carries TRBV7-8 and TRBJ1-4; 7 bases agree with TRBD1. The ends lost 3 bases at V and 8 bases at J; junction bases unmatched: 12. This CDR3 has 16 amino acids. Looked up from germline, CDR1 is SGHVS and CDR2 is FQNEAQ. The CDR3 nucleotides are TGTGCCAGCAGCTTCGAAAGGGGGCAGGGAGTCGAAAAACTGTTTTTT. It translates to CASSFERGQGVEKLFF. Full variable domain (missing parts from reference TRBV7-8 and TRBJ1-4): GAGVSQSPRYKVAKRGQDVALRCDPISGHVSLFWYQQALGQGPEFLTYFQNEAQLDKSGLPSDRFFAERPEGSVSTLKIQRTQQEDSAVYLCASSFERGQGVEKLFFGSGTQLSVL.

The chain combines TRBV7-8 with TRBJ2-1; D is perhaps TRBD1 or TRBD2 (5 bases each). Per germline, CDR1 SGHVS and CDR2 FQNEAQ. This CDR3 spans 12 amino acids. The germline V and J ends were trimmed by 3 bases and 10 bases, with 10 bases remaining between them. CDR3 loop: CASSFGTREQFF. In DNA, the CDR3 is TGTGCCAGCAGCTTCGGGACGAGGGAGCAGTTCTTC.

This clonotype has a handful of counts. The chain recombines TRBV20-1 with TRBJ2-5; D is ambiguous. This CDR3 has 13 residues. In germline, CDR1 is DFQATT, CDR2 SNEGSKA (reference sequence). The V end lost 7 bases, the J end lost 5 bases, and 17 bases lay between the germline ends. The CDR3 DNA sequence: TGCAGTGAATCGAGAGGTCCAAGGGAGACCCAGTACTTC. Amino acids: CSESRGPRETQYF.

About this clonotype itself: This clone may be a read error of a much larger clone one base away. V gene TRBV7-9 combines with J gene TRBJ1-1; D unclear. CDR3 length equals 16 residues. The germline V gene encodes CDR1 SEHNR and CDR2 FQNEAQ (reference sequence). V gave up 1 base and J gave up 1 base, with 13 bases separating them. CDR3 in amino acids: CASSLEPPATNTEAFF. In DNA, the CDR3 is TGTGCCAGCAGCTTAGAGCCGCCGGCTACGAACACTGAAGCTTTCTTT. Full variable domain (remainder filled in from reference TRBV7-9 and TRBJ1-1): DTGVSQNPRHKITKRGQNVTFRCDPISEHNRLYWYRQTLGQGPEFLTYFQNEAQLEKSRLLSDRFSAERPKGSFSTLEIQRTEQGDSAMYLCASSLEPPATNTEAFFGQGTRLTVV.